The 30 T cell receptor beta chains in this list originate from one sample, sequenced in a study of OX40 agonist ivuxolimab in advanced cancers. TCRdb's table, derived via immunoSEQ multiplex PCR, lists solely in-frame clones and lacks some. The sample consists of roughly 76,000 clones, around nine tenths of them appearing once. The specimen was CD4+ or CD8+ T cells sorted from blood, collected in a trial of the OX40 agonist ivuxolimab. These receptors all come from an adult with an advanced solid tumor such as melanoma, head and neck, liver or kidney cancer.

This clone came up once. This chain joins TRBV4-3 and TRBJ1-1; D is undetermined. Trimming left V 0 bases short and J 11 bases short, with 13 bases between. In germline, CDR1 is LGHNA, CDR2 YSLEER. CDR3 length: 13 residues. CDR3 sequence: CASSQDGVKVAFF. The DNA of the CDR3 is TGCGCCAGCAGCCAAGACGGGGTAAAGGTTGCTTTCTTT.

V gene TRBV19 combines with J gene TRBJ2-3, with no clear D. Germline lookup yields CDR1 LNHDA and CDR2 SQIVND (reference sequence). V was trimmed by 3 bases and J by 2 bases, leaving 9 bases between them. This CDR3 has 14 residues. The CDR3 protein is CASSIKMVTDTQYF. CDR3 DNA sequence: TGTGCCAGTAGTATTAAGATGGTCACAGATACGCAGTATTTT.

The chain's CDR3 is CASSPIVTGEKLFF. CDR3 DNA: TGTGCCAGCAGCCCCATCGTGACAGGTGAAAAACTGTTTTTT. The gene calls are TRBV6-5 and TRBJ1-4, with D possibly matching TRBD1 (6 bases). V was pared by 6 bases and J by 7 bases, with 15 bases between. This CDR3 spans 14 amino acids. Germline lookup yields CDR1 MNHEY and CDR2 SVGAGI.

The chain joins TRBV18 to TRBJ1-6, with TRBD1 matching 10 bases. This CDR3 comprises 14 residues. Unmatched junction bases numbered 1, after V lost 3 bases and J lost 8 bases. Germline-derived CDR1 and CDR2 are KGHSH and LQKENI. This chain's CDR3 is CASSPGTGDSPLHF. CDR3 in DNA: TGTGCCAGCTCACCCGGGACAGGGGATTCACCCCTCCACTTT.

The CDR3 is CASSLGQGATNEKLFF. The CDR3 bases are TGCGCCAGCAGCTTGGGACAGGGAGCAACTAATGAAAAACTGTTTTTT. The V call is TRBV5-1, the J call TRBJ1-4; 7 bases line up with TRBD1. The CDR3 totals 16 residues. The J segment lost 0 bases and the V segment lost 0 bases, leaving 2 bases of the junction unmatched. Germline values: CDR1 SGHRS, CDR2 YFSETQ. Looking up the rest from reference TRBV5-1 and TRBJ1-4 gives the full variable domain: KAGVTQTPRYLIKTRGQQVTLSCSPISGHRSVSWYQQTPGQGLQFLFEYFSETQRNKGNFPGRFSGRQFSNSRSEMNVSTLELGDSALYLCASSLGQGATNEKLFFGSGTQLSVL.

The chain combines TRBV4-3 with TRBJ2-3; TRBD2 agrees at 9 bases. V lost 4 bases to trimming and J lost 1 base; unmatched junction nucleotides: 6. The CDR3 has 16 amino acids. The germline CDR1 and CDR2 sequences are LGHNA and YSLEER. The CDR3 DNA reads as TGCGCCAGCAGCCTACTTGGCGGGGGGGGCACAGATACGCAGTATTTT. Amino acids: CASSLLGGGGTDTQYF.

CDR3 sequence: CASSEEGPGYTEAFF. CDR3 nucleotide sequence: TGTGCCAGCAGTGAAGAGGGGCCCGGGTACACTGAAGCTTTCTTT. The chain employs TRBV2 and TRBJ1-1; perhaps TRBD1 as D (5 bases). V lost 1 base, J lost 3 bases, and 12 bases lay in between. The CDR3 loop spans 15 amino acids. Germline CDR1 is SNHLY and CDR2 is FYNNEI.

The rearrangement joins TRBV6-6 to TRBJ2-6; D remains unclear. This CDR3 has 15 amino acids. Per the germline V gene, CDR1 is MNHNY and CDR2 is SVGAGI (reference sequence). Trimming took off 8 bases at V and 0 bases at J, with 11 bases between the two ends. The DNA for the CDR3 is TGTGCCAGCCAGAAGGTTACCTCTGGGGCCAACGTCCTGACTTTC. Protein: CASQKVTSGANVLTF.

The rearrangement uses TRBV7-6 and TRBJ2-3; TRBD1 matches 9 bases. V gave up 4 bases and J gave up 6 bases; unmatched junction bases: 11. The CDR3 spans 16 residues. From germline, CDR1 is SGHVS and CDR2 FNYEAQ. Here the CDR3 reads CASSSRPEGTGDTQYF. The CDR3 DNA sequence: TGTGCCAGCAGCTCGCGACCGGAGGGGACAGGGGATACGCAGTATTTT.

CDR3 protein: CASSMRGWTEAFF. The CDR3 coding sequence is TGTGCCAGTAGTATGAGAGGGTGGACTGAAGCTTTCTTT. The genes are TRBV19 and TRBJ1-1; no definite D call. This CDR3 is 13 amino acids long. The ends were cut back, 3 bases at V and 5 bases at J, with 10 bases in the middle. CDR1 is LNHDA and CDR2 is SQIVND in the germline V gene (reference sequence).

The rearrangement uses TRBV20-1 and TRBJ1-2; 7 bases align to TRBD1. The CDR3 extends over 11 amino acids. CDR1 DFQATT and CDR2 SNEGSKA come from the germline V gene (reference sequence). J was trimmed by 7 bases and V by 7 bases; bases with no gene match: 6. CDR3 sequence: CSERRGPGYTF. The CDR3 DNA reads TGCAGTGAGAGAAGGGGGCCTGGCTACACCTTC.

As DNA, the CDR3 is TGTGCCAGCAGTTTCCGAGGTGATGAGCAGTTCTTC. Residues: CASSFRGDEQFF. The rearrangement links TRBV27 to TRBJ2-1; D remains unclear. The germline V gene encodes CDR1 MNHEY and CDR2 SMNVEV (reference sequence). CDR3 size: 12 residues. V gave up 3 bases and J gave up 8 bases, with 8 bases separating them.

As DNA, the CDR3 is TGTGCCAGCAGTTACTCCTCCCTTAGCTATGGCTACACCTTC. This translates into CASSYSSLSYGYTF. The chain couples TRBV6-5 to TRBJ1-2; D unclear. Trimming took off 0 bases at V and 4 bases at J, with 9 bases between the two ends. From germline, CDR1 is MNHEY and CDR2 SVGAGI. There are 14 residues in the CDR3.

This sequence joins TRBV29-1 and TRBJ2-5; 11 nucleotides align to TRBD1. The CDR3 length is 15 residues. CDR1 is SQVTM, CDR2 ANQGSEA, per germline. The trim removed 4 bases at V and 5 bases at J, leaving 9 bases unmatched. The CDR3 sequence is CSVAGTGGFSETQYF. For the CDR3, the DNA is TGCAGCGTTGCCGGGACAGGGGGATTTTCGGAGACCCAGTACTTC.

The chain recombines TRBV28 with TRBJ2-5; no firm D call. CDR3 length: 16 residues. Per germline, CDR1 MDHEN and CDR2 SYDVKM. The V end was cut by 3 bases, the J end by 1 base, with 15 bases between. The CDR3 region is CASSLPLGGAQETQYF. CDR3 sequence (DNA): TGTGCCAGCAGTTTGCCCCTGGGTGGTGCCCAAGAGACCCAGTACTTC.

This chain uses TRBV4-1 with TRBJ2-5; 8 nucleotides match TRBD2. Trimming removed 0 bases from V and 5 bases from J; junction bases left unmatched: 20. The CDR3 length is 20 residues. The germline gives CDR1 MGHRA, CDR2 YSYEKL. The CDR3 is CASSQDWFGGGSHLLETQYF. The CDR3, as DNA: TGCGCCAGCAGCCAAGATTGGTTCGGGGGGGGGTCCCATTTGTTGGAGACCCAGTACTTC.

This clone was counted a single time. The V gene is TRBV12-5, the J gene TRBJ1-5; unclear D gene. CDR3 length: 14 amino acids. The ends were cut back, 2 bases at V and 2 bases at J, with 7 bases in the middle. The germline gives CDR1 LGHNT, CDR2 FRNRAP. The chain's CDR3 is CASGLWSGNQPQHF. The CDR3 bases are TGTGCTAGTGGTTTGTGGAGCGGCAATCAGCCCCAGCATTTT.

The DNA of the CDR3 is TGTGCCAGCAGATTGACCCGGTGGCGGGACAGGGACAATGAGCAGTTCTTC. This translates into CASRLTRWRDRDNEQFF. The V and J genes are TRBV11-1 and TRBJ2-1; 9 bases line up with TRBD1. V dropped 6 bases and J dropped 5; count of bases not matched to a gene: 14. Germline CDR1 reads SGHAT; CDR2 reads FQDESV (reference sequence). There are 17 residues in the CDR3.

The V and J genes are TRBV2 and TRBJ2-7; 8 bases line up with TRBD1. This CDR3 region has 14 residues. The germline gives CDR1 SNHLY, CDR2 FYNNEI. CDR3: CASSGTGQGRAQTV. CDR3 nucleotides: TGTGCCAGCAGTGGAACCGGACAGGGCCGGGCGCAGACCGTA.

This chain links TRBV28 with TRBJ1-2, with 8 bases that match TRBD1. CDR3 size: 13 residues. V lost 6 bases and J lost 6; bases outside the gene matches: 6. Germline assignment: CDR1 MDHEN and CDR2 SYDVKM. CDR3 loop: CASRLGGQDGYTF. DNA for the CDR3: TGTGCCAGCAGATTAGGGGGACAGGATGGCTACACCTTC.

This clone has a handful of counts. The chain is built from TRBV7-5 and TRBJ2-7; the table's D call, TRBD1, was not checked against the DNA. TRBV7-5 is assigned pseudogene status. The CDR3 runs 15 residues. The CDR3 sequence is CVRSLGRDLGYEQYV. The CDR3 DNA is TGTGTCAGAAGCTTAGGCAGGGATCTAGGTTACGAGCAGTACGTC.

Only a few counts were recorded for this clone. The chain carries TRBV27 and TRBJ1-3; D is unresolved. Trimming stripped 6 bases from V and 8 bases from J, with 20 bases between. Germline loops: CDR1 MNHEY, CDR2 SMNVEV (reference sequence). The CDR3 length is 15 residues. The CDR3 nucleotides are TGTGCCAGCAGCCCCCAAAGGACGGGAGACGACACCATATATTTT. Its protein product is CASSPQRTGDDTIYF.

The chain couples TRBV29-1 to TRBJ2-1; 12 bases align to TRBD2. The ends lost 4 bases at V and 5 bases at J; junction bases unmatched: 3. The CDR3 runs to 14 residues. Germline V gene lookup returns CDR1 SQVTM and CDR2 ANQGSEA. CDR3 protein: CSVARTSGNNEQFF. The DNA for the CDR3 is TGCAGCGTTGCCAGGACTAGCGGGAACAATGAGCAGTTCTTC.

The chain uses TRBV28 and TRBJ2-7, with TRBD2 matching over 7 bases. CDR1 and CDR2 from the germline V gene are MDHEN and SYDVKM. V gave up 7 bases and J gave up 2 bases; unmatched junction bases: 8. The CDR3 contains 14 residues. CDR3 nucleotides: TGTGCCAGCACCCCTCCGGGACTAACCTACGAGCAGTACTTC. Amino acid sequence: CASTPPGLTYEQYF.

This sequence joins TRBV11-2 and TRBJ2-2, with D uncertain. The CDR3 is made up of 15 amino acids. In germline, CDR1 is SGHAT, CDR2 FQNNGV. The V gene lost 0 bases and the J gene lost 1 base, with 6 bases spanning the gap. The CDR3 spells CASSLDKLNTGELFF. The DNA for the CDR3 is TGTGCCAGCAGCTTAGATAAGCTGAACACCGGGGAGCTGTTTTTT. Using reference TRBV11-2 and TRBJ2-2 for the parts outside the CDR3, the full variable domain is EAGVAQSPRYKIIEKRQSVAFWCNPISGHATLYWYQQILGQGPKLLIQFQNNGVVDDSQLPKDRFSAERLKGVDSTLKIQPAKLEDSAVYLCASSLDKLNTGELFFGEGSRLTVL.

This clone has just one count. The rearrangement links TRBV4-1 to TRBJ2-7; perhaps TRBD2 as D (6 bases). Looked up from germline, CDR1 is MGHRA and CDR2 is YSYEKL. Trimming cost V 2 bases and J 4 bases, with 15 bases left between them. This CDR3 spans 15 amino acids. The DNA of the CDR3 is TGCGCCAGCAGCCAATTAGGCCAGGGAGGATACGAGCAGTACTTC. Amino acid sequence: CASSQLGQGGYEQYF.

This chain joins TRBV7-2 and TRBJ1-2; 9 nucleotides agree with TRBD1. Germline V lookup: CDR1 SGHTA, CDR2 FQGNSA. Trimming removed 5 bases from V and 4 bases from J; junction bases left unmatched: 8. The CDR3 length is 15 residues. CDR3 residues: CASSPTGTGFYGYTF. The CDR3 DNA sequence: TGTGCCAGCAGCCCTACCGGGACAGGGTTCTATGGCTACACCTTC.

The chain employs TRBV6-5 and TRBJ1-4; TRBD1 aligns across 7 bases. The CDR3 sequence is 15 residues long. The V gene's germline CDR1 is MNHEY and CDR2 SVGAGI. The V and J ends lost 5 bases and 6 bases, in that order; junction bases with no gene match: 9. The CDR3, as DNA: TGTGCCAGCAGTCCCGACGCCAGGGGGGATGAAAAACTGTTTTTT. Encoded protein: CASSPDARGDEKLFF.

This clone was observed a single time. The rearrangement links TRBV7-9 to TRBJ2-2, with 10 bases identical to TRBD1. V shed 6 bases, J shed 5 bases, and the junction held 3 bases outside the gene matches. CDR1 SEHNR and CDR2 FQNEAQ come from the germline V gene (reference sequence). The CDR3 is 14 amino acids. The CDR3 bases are TGTGCCAGCAGTAGGACAGGGGGAACCGGGGAGCTGTTTTTT. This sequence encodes CASSRTGGTGELFF. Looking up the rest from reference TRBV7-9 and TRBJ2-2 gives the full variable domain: DTGVSQNPRHKITKRGQNVTFRCDPISEHNRLYWYRQTLGQGPEFLTYFQNEAQLEKSRLLSDRFSAERPKGSFSTLEIQRTEQGDSAMYLCASSRTGGTGELFFGEGSRLTVL.

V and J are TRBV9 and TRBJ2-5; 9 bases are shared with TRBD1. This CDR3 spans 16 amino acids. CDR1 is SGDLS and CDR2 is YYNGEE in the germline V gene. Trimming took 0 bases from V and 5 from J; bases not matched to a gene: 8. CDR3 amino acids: CASSVGTGAVVETQYF. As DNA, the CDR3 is TGTGCCAGCAGCGTAGGGACAGGGGCAGTGGTGGAGACCCAGTACTTC.